A selection of T cell receptor beta chains follows, all from one sample in a study of cytomegalovirus exposure and HLA in healthy donors. Sequenced by immunoSEQ multiplex PCR; TCRdb stores in-frame clones only, minus some. The sample features about 140,000 clones, with roughly 2% in its top ten. The sample consisted of PBMCs. These receptors were taken from a woman aged 18-29 years in good health and CMV-seronegative. Each CDR3 is given with its conserved first and last residue. D genes are given only for firm matches.

j_gene | v_gene | d_gene | CDR3aa | CDR3nt
TRBJ2-5 | TRBV12-5 | NA | CASGLVRTFQETQYF | TGTGCTAGTGGTTTGGTCAGGACATTTCAAGAGACCCAGTACTTC
TRBJ1-1 | TRBV19 | TRBD1 | CASKRVQGSNTEAFF | TGTGCCAGTAAACGAGTACAGGGGTCGAACACTGAAGCTTTCTTT
TRBJ2-5 | TRBV7-2 | NA | CASSFDGDSQETQYF | TGTGCCAGCAGCTTTGACGGGGATTCCCAAGAGACCCAGTACTTC
TRBJ2-1 | TRBV7-2 | TRBD2 | CASSWGTSGHNEQFF | TGTGCCAGCAGCTGGGGGACTAGCGGGCATAATGAGCAGTTCTTC
TRBJ1-2 | TRBV2 | TRBD1 | CASSEDRGNYGYTF | TGTGCCAGCAGTGAGGACAGGGGGAACTATGGCTACACCTTC
TRBJ1-2 | TRBV19 | NA | CASSIVAGSYGYTF | TGTGCCAGTAGTATCGTCGCCGGGAGCTATGGCTACACCTTC
TRBJ2-1 | TRBV5-1 | NA | CASSLVGLNNEQFF | TGCGCCAGCAGCTTGGTGGGGCTGAACAATGAGCAGTTCTTC
TRBJ1-1 | TRBV18 | NA | CASSPRTGWEGEAFF | TGTGCCAGCTCACCAAGAACCGGCTGGGAGGGGGAAGCTTTCTTT
TRBJ1-3 | TRBV11-3 | NA | CASSFPSGNTIYF | TGTGCCAGCAGCTTCCCTAGTGGAAACACCATATATTTT
TRBJ2-2 | TRBV4-1 | NA | CASSHGVVFTGELFF | TGCGCCAGCAGCCACGGGGTTGTTTTCACCGGGGAGCTGTTTTTT
TRBJ1-1 | TRBV7-9 | NA | CASSPPAGENTEAFF | TGTGCCAGCAGCCCCCCGGCGGGGGAAAACACTGAAGCTTTCTTT
TRBJ2-1 | TRBV5-4 | TRBD2 | CASREGGASGRFAYNEQFF | TGTGCCAGCAGGGAGGGAGGTGCGAGCGGGAGGTTTGCCTACAATGAGCAGTTCTTC
TRBJ1-1 | TRBV28 | NA | CASSFFSGWGLTEAFF | TGTGCCAGCAGTTTTTTTTCCGGGTGGGGGCTCACTGAAGCTTTCTTT
TRBJ2-7 | TRBV5-4 | NA | CASSLVGYEQYF | TGTGCCAGCAGCTTGGTCGGTTACGAGCAGTACTTC
TRBJ2-5 | TRBV5-1 | NA | CASSTGRPRETQYF | TGCGCCAGCAGCACAGGACGTCCGCGGGAGACCCAGTACTTC
TRBJ2-7 | TRBV6-6 | TRBD2 | CASGRAPYEQYF | TGTGCCAGCGGGAGGGCCCCCTACGAGCAGTACTTC
TRBJ2-3 | TRBV19 | TRBD2 | CASTDRGLAGSSTDTQYF | TGTGCCAGTACCGATAGGGGTTTAGCGGGGTCTAGCACAGATACGCAGTATTTT
TRBJ2-2 | TRBV19 | TRBD2 | CASSTLAGGDLRGTGELFF | TGTGCCAGTAGTACTCTAGCGGGAGGCGACCTCCGAGGCACCGGGGAGCTGTTTTTT